This passage covers 2 T cell receptor beta chains from one sample sequenced in a study of T-cell memory formation after mild COVID-19. TCRdb re-analysed the 5' RACE reads in MiXCR, keeping a single row per CDR3 protein. Of 350,000 to 500,000 distinct CDR3 sequences listed, 23% were seen once; the top ten hold less than 15%. Sequences were obtained from PBMCs or a T cell subset sorted from them (not recorded which). Receptor source: an adult woman who had mild COVID-19 (a few samples of this study predate the infection). Cell type and time point are not known.

The chain recombines TRBV7-6 with TRBJ2-2; 11 positions agree with TRBD2. Germline V CDR1 and CDR2: SGHVS, FNYEAQ. The CDR3 extends over 16 amino acids. V was pared by 5 bases and J by 6 bases, with 8 bases of the junction left unmatched. DNA of the CDR3: TGTGCCAGCAGCCCAACTAGCGGGGGCTCACCCGGGGAGCTGTTTTTT. Its translation: CASSPTSGGSPGELFF. The complete variable domain, with remaining parts taken from reference TRBV7-6 and TRBJ2-2, reads GAGVSQSPRYKVTKRGQDVALRCDPISGHVSLYWYRQALGQGPEFLTYFNYEAQQDKSGLPNDRFSAERPEGSISTLTIQRTEQRDSAMYRCASSPTSGGSPGELFFGEGSRLTVL.

This clonotype was recorded a few times. The genes are TRBV11-2 and TRBJ1-1; 12 positions agree with TRBD1. The germline CDR1 and CDR2 sequences are SGHAT and FQNNGV. With 6 bases clipped from V and 1 base from J, the junction kept 9 bases outside the gene matches. This CDR3 has 17 amino acids. The CDR3 bases are TGTGCCAGCAGGCCGGGACAGGGGGCCGATAGGAACACTGAAGCTTTCTTT. This codes for CASRPGQGADRNTEAFF. Together with reference TRBV11-2 and TRBJ1-1, the CDR3 gives the full variable domain: EAGVAQSPRYKIIEKRQSVAFWCNPISGHATLYWYQQILGQGPKLLIQFQNNGVVDDSQLPKDRFSAERLKGVDSTLKIQPAKLEDSAVYLCASRPGQGADRNTEAFFGQGTRLTVV.